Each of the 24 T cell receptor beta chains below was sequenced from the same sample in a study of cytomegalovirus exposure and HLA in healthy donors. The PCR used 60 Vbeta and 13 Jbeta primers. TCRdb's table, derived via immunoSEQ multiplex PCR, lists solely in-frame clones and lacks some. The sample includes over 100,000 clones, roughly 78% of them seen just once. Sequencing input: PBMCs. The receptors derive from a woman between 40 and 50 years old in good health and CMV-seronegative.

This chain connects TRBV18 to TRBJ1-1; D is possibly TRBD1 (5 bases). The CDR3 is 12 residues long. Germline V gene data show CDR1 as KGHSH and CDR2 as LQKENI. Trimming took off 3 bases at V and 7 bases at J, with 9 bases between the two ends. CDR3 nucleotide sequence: TGTGCCAGCTCACCGAGCACAGGTGAAGCTTTCTTT. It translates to CASSPSTGEAFF.

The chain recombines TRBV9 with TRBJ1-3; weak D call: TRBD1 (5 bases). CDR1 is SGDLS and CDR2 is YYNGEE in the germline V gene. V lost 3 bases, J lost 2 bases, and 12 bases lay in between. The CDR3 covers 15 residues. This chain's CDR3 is CASSASGQAGNTIYF. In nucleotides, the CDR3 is TGTGCCAGCAGCGCCTCTGGACAAGCTGGAAACACCATATATTTT.

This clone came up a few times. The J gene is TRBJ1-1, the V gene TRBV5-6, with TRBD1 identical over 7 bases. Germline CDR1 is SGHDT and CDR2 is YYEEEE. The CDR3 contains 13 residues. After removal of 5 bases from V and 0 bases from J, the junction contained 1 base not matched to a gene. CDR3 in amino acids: CASRTGMNTEAFF. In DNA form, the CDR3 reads TGTGCCAGCAGGACAGGGATGAACACTGAAGCTTTCTTT.

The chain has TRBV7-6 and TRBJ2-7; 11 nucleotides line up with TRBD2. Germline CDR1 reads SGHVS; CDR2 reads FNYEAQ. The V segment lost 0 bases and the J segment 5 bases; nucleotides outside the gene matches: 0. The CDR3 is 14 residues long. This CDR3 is CASSLALAGDEQYF. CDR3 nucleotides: TGTGCCAGCAGCTTAGCACTAGCGGGAGACGAGCAGTACTTC.

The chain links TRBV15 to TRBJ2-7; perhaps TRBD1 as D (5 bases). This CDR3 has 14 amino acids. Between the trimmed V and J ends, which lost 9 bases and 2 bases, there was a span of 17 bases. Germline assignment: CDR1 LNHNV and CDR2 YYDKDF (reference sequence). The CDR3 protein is CATKVTTGTYEQYF. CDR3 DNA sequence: TGTGCCACAAAAGTAACTACAGGAACCTACGAGCAGTACTTC.

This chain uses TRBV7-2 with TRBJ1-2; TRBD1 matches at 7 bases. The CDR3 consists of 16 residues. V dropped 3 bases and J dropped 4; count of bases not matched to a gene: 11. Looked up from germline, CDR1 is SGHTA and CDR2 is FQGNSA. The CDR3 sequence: CASSFAGTDYRYGYTF. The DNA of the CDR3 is TGTGCCAGCAGCTTTGCCGGGACAGATTATCGCTATGGCTACACCTTC.

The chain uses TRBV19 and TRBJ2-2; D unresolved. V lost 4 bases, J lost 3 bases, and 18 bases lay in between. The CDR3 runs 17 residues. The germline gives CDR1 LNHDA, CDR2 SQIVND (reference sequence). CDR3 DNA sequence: TGTGCCAGTAGTAATGAACTAAGAGACGGCGACACCGGGGAGCTGTTTTTT. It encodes CASSNELRDGDTGELFF.

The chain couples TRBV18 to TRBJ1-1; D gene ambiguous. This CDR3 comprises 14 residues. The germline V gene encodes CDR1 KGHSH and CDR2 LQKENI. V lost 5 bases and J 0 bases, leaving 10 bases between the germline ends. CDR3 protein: CASSSNGVNTEAFF. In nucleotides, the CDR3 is TGTGCCAGCTCATCGAACGGGGTGAACACTGAAGCTTTCTTT.

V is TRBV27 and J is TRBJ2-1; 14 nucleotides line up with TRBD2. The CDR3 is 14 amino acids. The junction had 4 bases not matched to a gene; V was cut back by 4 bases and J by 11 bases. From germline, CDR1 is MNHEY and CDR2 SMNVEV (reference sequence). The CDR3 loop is CASSSWTSGRKQFF. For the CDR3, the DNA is TGTGCCAGCAGTTCATGGACTAGCGGGAGGAAGCAGTTCTTC.

The chain's CDR3 is CASSLAEIDEQFF. The DNA for the CDR3 is TGCGCCAGCAGCTTGGCCGAAATAGATGAGCAGTTCTTC. V gene TRBV5-1 combines with J gene TRBJ2-1; no clear D gene. The length of the CDR3 is 13 residues. V was trimmed by 0 bases and J by 8 bases, leaving 9 bases between them. The germline V gene has CDR1 SGHRS and CDR2 YFSETQ.

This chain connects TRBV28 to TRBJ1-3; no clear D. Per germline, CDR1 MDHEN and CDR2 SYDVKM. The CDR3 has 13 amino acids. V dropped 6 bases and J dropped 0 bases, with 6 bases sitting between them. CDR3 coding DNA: TGTGCCAGCAGCCCCAACTCTGGAAACACCATATATTTT. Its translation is CASSPNSGNTIYF.

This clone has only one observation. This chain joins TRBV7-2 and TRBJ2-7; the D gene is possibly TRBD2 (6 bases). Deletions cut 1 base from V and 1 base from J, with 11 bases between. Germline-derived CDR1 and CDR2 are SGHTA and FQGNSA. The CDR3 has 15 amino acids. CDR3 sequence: CASSLGGTFSYEQYF. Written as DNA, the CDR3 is TGTGCCAGCAGCTTAGGTGGGACTTTTTCCTACGAGCAGTACTTC.

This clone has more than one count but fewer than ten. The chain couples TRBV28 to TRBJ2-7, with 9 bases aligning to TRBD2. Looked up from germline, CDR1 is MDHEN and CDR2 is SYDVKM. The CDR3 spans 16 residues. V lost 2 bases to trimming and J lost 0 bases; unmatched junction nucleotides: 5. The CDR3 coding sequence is TGTGCCAGCAGTTTAGTGAGTAGCGGGAGCTCCTACGAGCAGTACTTC. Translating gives CASSLVSSGSSYEQYF.

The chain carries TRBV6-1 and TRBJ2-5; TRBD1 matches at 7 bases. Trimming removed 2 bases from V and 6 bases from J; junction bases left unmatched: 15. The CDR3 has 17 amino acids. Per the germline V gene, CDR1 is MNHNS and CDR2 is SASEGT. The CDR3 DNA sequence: TGTGCCAGCAGTGAATACGAGCTGACAGGGTGGGGAAAGACCCAGTACTTC. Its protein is CASSEYELTGWGKTQYF.

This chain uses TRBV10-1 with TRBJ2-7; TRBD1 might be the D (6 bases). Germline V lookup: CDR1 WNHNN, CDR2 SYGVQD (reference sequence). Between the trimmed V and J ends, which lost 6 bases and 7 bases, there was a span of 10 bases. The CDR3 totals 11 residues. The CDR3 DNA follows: TGCGCCAGCAGGGGACATAGTGAGCAGTACTTC. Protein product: CASRGHSEQYF.

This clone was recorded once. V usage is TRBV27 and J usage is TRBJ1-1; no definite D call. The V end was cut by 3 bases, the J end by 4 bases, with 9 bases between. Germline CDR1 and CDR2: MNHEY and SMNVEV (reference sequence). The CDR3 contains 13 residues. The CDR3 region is CASSFVGSTEAFF. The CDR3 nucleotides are TGTGCCAGCAGTTTTGTCGGGTCCACTGAAGCTTTCTTT.

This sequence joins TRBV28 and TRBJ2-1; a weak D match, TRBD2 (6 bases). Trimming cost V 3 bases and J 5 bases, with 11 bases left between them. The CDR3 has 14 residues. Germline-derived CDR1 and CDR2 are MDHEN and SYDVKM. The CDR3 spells CASSFSGSDNEQFF. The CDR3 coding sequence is TGTGCCAGCAGTTTCTCCGGGAGTGACAATGAGCAGTTCTTC.

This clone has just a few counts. The CDR3: CASSLTGDGETQYF. CDR3 nucleotide sequence: TGCGCCAGCAGTCTAACAGGGGACGGTGAGACCCAGTACTTC. The genes are TRBV23-1 and TRBJ2-5, with TRBD1 matching 7 bases. TRBV23-1 is recorded as an ORF, its role being uncertain. J lost 5 bases, V lost 4 bases, and 7 bases had no gene match. The length of the CDR3 is 14 residues.

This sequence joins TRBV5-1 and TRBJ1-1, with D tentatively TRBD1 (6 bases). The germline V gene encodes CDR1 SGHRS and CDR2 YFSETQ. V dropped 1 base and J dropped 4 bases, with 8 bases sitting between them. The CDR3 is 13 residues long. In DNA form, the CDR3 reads TGCGCCAGCAGCTTGCAGGGGTCCACTGAAGCTTTCTTT. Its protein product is CASSLQGSTEAFF.

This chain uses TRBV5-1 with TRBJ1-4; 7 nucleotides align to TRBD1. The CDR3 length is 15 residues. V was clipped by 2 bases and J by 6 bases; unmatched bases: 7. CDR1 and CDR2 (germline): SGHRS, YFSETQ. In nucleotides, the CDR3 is TGCGCCAGCAGCTTACAGGGGAAGGCGGATGAAAAACTGTTTTTT. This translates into CASSLQGKADEKLFF.

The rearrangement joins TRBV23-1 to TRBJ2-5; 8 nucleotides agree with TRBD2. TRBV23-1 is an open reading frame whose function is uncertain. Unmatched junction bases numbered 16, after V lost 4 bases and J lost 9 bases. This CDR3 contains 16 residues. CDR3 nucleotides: TGCGCCAGCAGTCGTTCTATGGGACTAGAAACATGGTCCCAGTACTTC. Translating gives CASSRSMGLETWSQYF.

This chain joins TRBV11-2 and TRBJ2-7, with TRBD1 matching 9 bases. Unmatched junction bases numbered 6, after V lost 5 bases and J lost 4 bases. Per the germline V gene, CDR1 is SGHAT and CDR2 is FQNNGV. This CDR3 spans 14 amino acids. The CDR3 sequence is CASSPTGTGYEQYF. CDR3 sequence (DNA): TGTGCCAGCAGCCCCACAGGGACAGGGTACGAGCAGTACTTC. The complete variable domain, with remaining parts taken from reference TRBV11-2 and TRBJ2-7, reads EAGVAQSPRYKIIEKRQSVAFWCNPISGHATLYWYQQILGQGPKLLIQFQNNGVVDDSQLPKDRFSAERLKGVDSTLKIQPAKLEDSAVYLCASSPTGTGYEQYFGPGTRLTVT.

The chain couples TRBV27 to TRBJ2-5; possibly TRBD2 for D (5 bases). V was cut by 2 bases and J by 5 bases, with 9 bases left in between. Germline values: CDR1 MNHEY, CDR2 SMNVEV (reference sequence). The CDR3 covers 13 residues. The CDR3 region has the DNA TGTGCCAGCAGTTTAGCCAGGAGGGAGACCCAGTACTTC. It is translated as CASSLARRETQYF.

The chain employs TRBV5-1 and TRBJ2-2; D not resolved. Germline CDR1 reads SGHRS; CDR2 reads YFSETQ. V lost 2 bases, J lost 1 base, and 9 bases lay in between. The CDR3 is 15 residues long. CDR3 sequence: CASSFFPGNTGELFF. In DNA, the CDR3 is TGCGCCAGCAGCTTTTTCCCGGGGAACACCGGGGAGCTGTTTTTT. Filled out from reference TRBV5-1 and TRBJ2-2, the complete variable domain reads KAGVTQTPRYLIKTRGQQVTLSCSPISGHRSVSWYQQTPGQGLQFLFEYFSETQRNKGNFPGRFSGRQFSNSRSEMNVSTLELGDSALYLCASSFFPGNTGELFFGEGSRLTVL.